Here is one T cell receptor beta chain with its context. The target antigen is unknown. The identical CDR3 is also encoded by other nucleotide sequences in the sample. Only in-frame clones appear in the TCRdb table, and some are missing; sequencing was by immunoSEQ multiplex PCR. The profile covers approximately 69,000 clones, with 78% appearing a single time and about 6.6% taken by the ten largest. This record belongs to a study of radiotherapy plus CTLA-4 blockade in lung cancer. Study information: Among all patients, roughly 19% showed objective responses, while roughly 28% had disease control. Study-wide results and caveats: How blood T cell clones changed early, along with interferon-beta, reportedly forecast response best. Once radiotherapy plus ipilimumab had been given, TCR clones derived from tumor expanded in blood.

Sequencing was performed on peripheral blood, taken from a patient treated with radiotherapy plus ipilimumab. This TCR came from a human donor with non-small cell lung cancer who had a complete response to radiotherapy plus ipilimumab.

The CDR3 protein is CASSPGGETQYF. CDR3 nucleotide sequence: TGTGCCAGCAGCCCAGGGGGAGAGACCCAGTACTTC. The gene calls are TRBV5-6 and TRBJ2-5, with TRBD1 identical over 7 bases. Germline CDR1 and CDR2: SGHDT and YYEEEE. V gave up 4 bases and J gave up 4 bases; unmatched junction bases: 1. This CDR3 has 12 amino acids.